The 8 T cell receptor beta chains below come from one sample, sequenced in a study of PD-L1 blockade in urothelial cancer. The time point was: peripheral blood 6 weeks after treatment start. TCRdb's table, derived via immunoSEQ multiplex PCR, lists solely in-frame clones and lacks some. Among about 50,000 clones, more than 80% were seen once, and the ten largest hold just over 8.5%. The sample was PBMCs, taken around atezolizumab (anti-PD-L1) treatment. The receptors were gathered from a man aged 65 to 79 with urothelial cancer.

The rearrangement joins TRBV5-6 to TRBJ1-2, with a possible D match to TRBD1 (5 bases). The CDR3 spans 13 residues. The germline CDR1 and CDR2 sequences are SGHDT and YYEEEE. Trimming took 4 bases from V and 4 from J, leaving 11 bases between them. In nucleotides, the CDR3 is TGTGCCAGCAGCCCAGGGAGGGCCTATGGCTACACCTTC. Translated: CASSPGRAYGYTF. The full variable domain, in which reference TRBV5-6 and TRBJ1-2 provide the parts outside the CDR3, is DAGVTQSPTHLIKTRGQQVTLRCSPKSGHDTVSWYQQALGQGPQFIFQYYEEEERQRGNFPDRFSGHQFPNYSSELNVNALLLGDSALYLCASSPGRAYGYTFGSGTRLTVV.

The chain couples TRBV29-1 to TRBJ2-2; D unresolved. Germline V lookup: CDR1 SQVTM, CDR2 ANQGSEA. With 8 bases removed from V and 7 bases from J, the gap between germline ends came to 20 bases. The CDR3 spans 14 residues. This chain's CDR3 is CSIPAEGKLGELFF. In DNA, the CDR3 is TGCAGCATTCCTGCGGAAGGAAAACTCGGGGAGCTGTTTTTT.

The chain has TRBV5-1 and TRBJ2-2; 10 bases agree with TRBD2. The CDR3 extends over 16 amino acids. CDR1 and CDR2 (germline): SGHRS, YFSETQ. V lost 4 bases to trimming and J lost 1 base; unmatched junction nucleotides: 4. The CDR3 spells CASSTGLARNTGELFF. The CDR3 DNA sequence: TGCGCCAGCAGCACGGGACTAGCGCGGAACACCGGGGAGCTGTTTTTT. Using reference TRBV5-1 and TRBJ2-2 for the parts outside the CDR3, the full variable domain is KAGVTQTPRYLIKTRGQQVTLSCSPISGHRSVSWYQQTPGQGLQFLFEYFSETQRNKGNFPGRFSGRQFSNSRSEMNVSTLELGDSALYLCASSTGLARNTGELFFGEGSRLTVL.

V and J are TRBV5-1 and TRBJ2-5, with TRBD1 as a possible D gene (5 bases). The CDR3 covers 14 residues. Per germline, CDR1 SGHRS and CDR2 YFSETQ. V was pared by 2 bases and J by 2 bases, with 10 bases between. The CDR3 is CASSFDSTQETQYF. DNA for the CDR3: TGCGCCAGCAGCTTCGACAGCACACAAGAGACCCAGTACTTC.

The genes are TRBV28 and TRBJ2-1; D is possibly TRBD1 (6 bases). Germline lookup yields CDR1 MDHEN and CDR2 SYDVKM. The CDR3 is 16 amino acids. V lost 3 bases, J lost 1 base, and 13 bases lay in between. Written as DNA, the CDR3 is TGTGCCAGCAGTTTGGGGCGCAGGGGTTCCTACAATGAGCAGTTCTTC. Translation gives CASSLGRRGSYNEQFF.

The V gene is TRBV2, the J gene TRBJ2-1; D perhaps matches TRBD2 (7 bases). The V gene lost 1 base and the J gene lost 4 bases, with 14 bases spanning the gap. This CDR3 is built from 16 residues. Per germline, CDR1 SNHLY and CDR2 FYNNEI. The CDR3 reads CASSEVMGGGYNEQFF. CDR3 in DNA: TGTGCCAGCAGTGAAGTTATGGGAGGGGGTTACAATGAGCAGTTCTTC.

This clone was seen only a few times. The gene calls are TRBV30 and TRBJ2-2; D unclear. This CDR3 contains 14 residues. Trimming took 2 bases from V and 4 from J, leaving 11 bases between them. Germline CDR1 reads GTSNPN; CDR2 reads SVGIG (reference sequence). In DNA, the CDR3 is TGTGCCTGGAGTAGAATGGGCCTCACCGGGGAGCTGTTTTTT. Protein: CAWSRMGLTGELFF.

The V and J genes are TRBV2 and TRBJ1-5; D call uncertain. The CDR3 spans 15 residues. Looked up from germline, CDR1 is SNHLY and CDR2 is FYNNEI. V was trimmed by 4 bases and J by 5 bases, leaving 15 bases between them. Here the CDR3 reads CASSVERRLDQPQHF. The CDR3 DNA follows: TGTGCCAGCAGTGTGGAGCGGCGGTTGGATCAGCCCCAGCATTTT.